This T cell receptor (beta chain) was obtained from a study of T cells in Graves' hyperthyroidism and ophthalmopathy. Study as a whole: The initial diagnosis was the point when peripheral blood was collected, ahead of any treatment. Findings and limits, study-wide: Separation of ophthalmopathy from stable hyperthyroidism was achieved by a 13 V-J model.

Stable Graves' hyperthyroidism meant no ophthalmopathy progression within 18 months. Patients were aged 18 to 65, had disease duration under 2 months, and had newly diagnosed hyperthyroidism. Looked up from germline, CDR1 is SNHLY and CDR2 is FYNNEI. This CDR3 contains 14 residues. J lost 5 bases, V lost 4 bases, and 4 bases had no gene match. Amplified regions were TCR beta CDR3 sequences from RNA transcripts. When the TCR CDR3 underwent first-round RT-PCR, the HTBI primer set was used. TCRdb ran MiXCR on the multiplex PCR reads and lists one entry per CDR3 protein. The table lists approximately 420,000 distinct CDR3 sequences, roughly 13% of them singletons. Comments on this clonotype: Its antigen is not identified.

The origin of this receptor is a woman aged 18-29 years with Graves' hyperthyroidism. The chain carries TRBV2 and TRBJ2-3; 9 bases agree with TRBD2. The sample consisted of blood. The CDR3 here is CASSAAGGVDTQYF. CDR3 DNA sequence: TGTGCCAGCAGTGCAGCGGGAGGAGTAGATACGCAGTATTTT.